This T cell receptor beta chain was sequenced for a study of beta chain features in type 1 diabetes. Findings and caveats of the study: Moderately but significantly shorter TCRB CDR3s were found in Type 1 diabetes patients in all four CD4+ subsets. Individuals with type 1 diabetes displayed fewer insertions and more deletions at VDJ junctions. Patients' naive, central memory and regulatory TCRB repertoires appeared more alike than those of healthy donors.

Per the germline V gene, CDR1 is MNHEY and CDR2 is SMNVEV (reference sequence). Trimming cost V 5 bases and J 4 bases; bases outside gene matches: 10. This CDR3 comprises 16 residues. Investigators reverse transcribed all isolated RNA, so they sequenced expressed TCRB transcripts. This table comes from immunoSEQ multiplex PCR, and its TCRdb copy is limited to in-frame clones, with some not included. The sample yields 200,000 to 250,000 clones, about a tenth seen once. This clone was counted between two and nine times. The antigen is unknown. V and J are TRBV27 and TRBJ2-1; TRBD1 matches 8 bases. The sequencing input was central memory CD4+ T cells from blood. This clonotype was sampled from a man between 18 and 29 years old in good health. The CDR3: CASSPRQGLRYNEQFF. The DNA for the CDR3 is TGTGCCAGCAGTCCACGACAGGGGCTACGGTACAATGAGCAGTTCTTC.